A single T cell receptor (beta chain) is shown here with its context. Its antigen is currently unknown. This entry comes from a study of shared clonotypes between healthy human individuals. HIV-negative, healthy adults without recent acute infections or vaccinations were the donors. All donors were Caucasian adults living in Nashville, Tennessee. Points from the study as a whole: In contrast to clonotypes shared by all four donors, non-shared clonotypes had lower generation probabilities.

Assay runs were performed at deep level. Measured with immunoSEQ multiplex PCR; TCRdb has only the in-frame clones, and not every one. The table has 2 million to 2.5 million clones, 95% seen once. Per germline, CDR1 MDHEN and CDR2 SYDVKM. CDR3 length equals 14 residues. V was clipped by 7 bases and J by 6 bases, with 18 bases between them. The clonotype comes from a man aged 18 to 29 in good health. The chain has TRBV28 and TRBJ1-1; D not resolved. Sequenced material: naive CD4+ T cells sorted from blood. Subset of the sample: CD45RA+ positively selected. The CDR3 is CASTLVLVGAEAFF. The CDR3 DNA reads as TGTGCCAGCACCCTTGTATTGGTAGGAGCTGAAGCTTTCTTT.